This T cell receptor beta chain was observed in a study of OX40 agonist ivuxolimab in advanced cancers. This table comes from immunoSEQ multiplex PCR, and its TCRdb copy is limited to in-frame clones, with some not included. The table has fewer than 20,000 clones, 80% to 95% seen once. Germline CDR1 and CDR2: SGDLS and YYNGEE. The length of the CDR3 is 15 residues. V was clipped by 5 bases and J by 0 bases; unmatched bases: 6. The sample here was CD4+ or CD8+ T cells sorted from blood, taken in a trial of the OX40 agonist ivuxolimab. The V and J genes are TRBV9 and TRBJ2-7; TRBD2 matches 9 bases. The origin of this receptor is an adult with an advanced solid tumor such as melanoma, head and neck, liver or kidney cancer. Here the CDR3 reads CASSPTSGFSYEQYF. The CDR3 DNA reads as TGTGCCAGCAGTCCTACTAGCGGGTTCTCCTACGAGCAGTACTTC.